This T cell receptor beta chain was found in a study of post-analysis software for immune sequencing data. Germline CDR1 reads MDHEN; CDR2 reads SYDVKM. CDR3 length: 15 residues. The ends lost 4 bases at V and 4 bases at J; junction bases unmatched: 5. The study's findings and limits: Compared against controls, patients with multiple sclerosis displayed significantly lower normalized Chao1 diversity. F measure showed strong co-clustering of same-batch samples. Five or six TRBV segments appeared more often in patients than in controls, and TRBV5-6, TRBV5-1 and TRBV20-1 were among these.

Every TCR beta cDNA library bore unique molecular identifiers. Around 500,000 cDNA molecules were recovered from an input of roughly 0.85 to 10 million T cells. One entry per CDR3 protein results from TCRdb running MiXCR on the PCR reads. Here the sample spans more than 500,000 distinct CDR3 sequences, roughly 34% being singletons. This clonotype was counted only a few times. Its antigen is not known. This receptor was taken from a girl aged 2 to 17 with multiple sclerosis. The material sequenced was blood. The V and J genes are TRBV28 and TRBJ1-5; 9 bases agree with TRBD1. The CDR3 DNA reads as TGTGCCAGCAGTTATCTGGACAGGGGTAATCAGCCCCAGCATTTT. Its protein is CASSYLDRGNQPQHF.